This T cell receptor beta chain is from a study of human T cells and chemical hapten exposure. Study-wide findings and caveats: Expanded TCRs produced significantly more large CDR3 similarity clusters than controls did.

This clonotype was found many times. Its specificity is unknown. The time point: pre-sensitization, week 0. Treatment specified: therapeutic diphenylcyclopropenone sensitization with weekly scalp DPC. Extraction of total RNA was performed on unfractionated whole blood. The library labeled individual cDNA molecules by adding unique molecular identifiers to them. Each CDR3 protein gets one entry after TCRdb re-called the RACE reads with MiXCR. Of 300,000 to 450,000 distinct CDR3 sequences listed, 5.1% are singletons. V was clipped by 4 bases and J by 4 bases, with 11 bases between them. The CDR3 contains 14 residues. CDR1 is SGHTA, CDR2 FQGNSA, per germline.

The sequence was obtained from a woman in her 50s with alopecia areata. Some clones in this sample may be carry-over from other donors' samples. The sample consisted of whole blood, taken in connection with sensitization to the hapten diphenylcyclopropenone (DPC). The chain links TRBV7-2 to TRBJ2-1; TRBD2 might be the D (5 bases). Here the CDR3 DNA reads TGTGCCAGCAGCTCGCTAGGACTTTACAATGAGCAGTTCTTC. This sequence encodes CASSSLGLYNEQFF.